A selection of T cell receptor beta chains follows, all from one sample in a study of T cells after yellow fever vaccination. TCRdb processed the 5' RACE reads anew with MiXCR; each CDR3 protein has one entry. The data show around 400,000 distinct CDR3 sequences, around a tenth seen once. The sample was PBMCs, taken on the day of the first yellow fever vaccination. The receptors stem from a man between 18 and 29 years old who received the YFV17D yellow fever vaccine. Each CDR3 is given with its conserved first and last residue. A D gene is named only where the DNA matches it firmly. Some rows have no size entry. The others give once, few or many, or a class for an expanded clone.

d_call	clone_size	v_call	j_call	cdr3_aa	cdr3_nt
NA	NA	TRBV12-3/TRBV12-4	TRBJ1-3	CASSGTGSSGNTIYF	TGTGCCAGCAGTGGCACAGGCTCCTCTGGAAACACCATATATTTT
NA	NA	TRBV4-2	TRBJ2-3	CASSNSQRLYTDTQYF	TGTGCCAGCAGCAATTCGCAGCGGCTATACACAGATACGCAGTATTTT
TRBD2	NA	TRBV6-5	TRBJ2-4	CASSYSGGTGHIQYF	TGTGCCAGCAGTTATAGCGGGGGCACGGGGCACATTCAGTACTTC
NA	few	TRBV7-2	TRBJ1-1	CASSQPIRGTEAFF	TGTGCCAGCAGCCAACCCATTAGGGGGACTGAAGCTTTCTTT
NA	many	TRBV4-1	TRBJ2-3	CASSRRWEGTDTQYF	TGCGCCAGCAGCCGAAGGTGGGAGGGCACAGATACGCAGTATTTT
TRBD1	NA	TRBV29-1	TRBJ2-5	CSGDRGAPETQYF	TGCAGCGGTGACAGGGGGGCCCCAGAGACCCAGTACTTC
NA	many	TRBV6-5	TRBJ2-4	CASSYSSDSSKNIQYF	TGTGCCAGCAGTTACTCTTCGGACTCTTCCAAAAACATTCAGTACTTC
NA	many	TRBV5-1	TRBJ1-1	CASSSGRGTGTEAFF	TGCGCCAGCAGCTCAGGCAGGGGAACGGGAACTGAAGCTTTCTTT
TRBD2	NA	TRBV20-1	TRBJ2-4	CSARLLAGTRFKNIQYF	TGCAGTGCTAGACTGCTAGCGGGGACCCGATTCAAAAACATTCAGTACTTC
NA	NA	TRBV7-3	TRBJ1-1	CASSLSGDGTEAFF	TGTGCCAGCAGCTTATCTGGCGATGGCACTGAAGCTTTCTTT
NA	NA	TRBV2	TRBJ1-2	CASREYYGYTF	TGTGCCAGCAGAGAGTACTATGGCTACACCTTC
TRBD2	few	TRBV7-8	TRBJ2-1	CASSLDGGNWNEQFF	TGTGCCAGCAGCTTAGACGGGGGGAATTGGAATGAGCAGTTCTTC
TRBD1	NA	TRBV5-8	TRBJ2-3	CASSLGQGPNTDTQYF	TGTGCCAGCAGCCTAGGACAGGGCCCCAACACAGATACGCAGTATTTT
NA	many	TRBV21-1	TRBJ1-4	CAIPGPGSEKLFF	TGTGCCATACCGGGACCCGGGAGTGAAAAACTGTTTTTT
NA	few	TRBV20-1	TRBJ1-2	CSASSGNRGYTF	TGCAGTGCTAGTTCTGGGAACCGGGGCTACACCTTC
NA	NA	TRBV4-3	TRBJ1-2	CASSQGTANYGYTF	TGCGCCAGCAGCCAAGGGACAGCTAACTATGGCTACACCTTC
TRBD2	NA	TRBV20-1	TRBJ2-1	CSARDHAGLEAYNEQFF	TGCAGTGCTAGAGATCACGCCGGACTAGAAGCCTACAATGAGCAGTTCTTC
TRBD1	NA	TRBV27	TRBJ2-4	CASSYDRDKNIQYF	TGTGCCAGCAGTTATGACAGGGACAAAAACATTCAGTACTTC
NA	few	TRBV7-9	TRBJ2-7	CASSSVETDYEQYF	TGTGCCAGCAGCTCGGTAGAGACAGACTACGAGCAGTACTTC
TRBD1	few	TRBV6-2/TRBV6-3	TRBJ2-1	CASSQGVARAEQFF	TGTGCCAGCAGTCAGGGGGTAGCTCGGGCTGAGCAGTTCTTC
NA	NA	TRBV12-3/TRBV12-4	TRBJ1-1	CASSLRVVVTEAFF	TGTGCCAGCAGTTTAAGGGTTGTTGTCACTGAAGCTTTCTTT
NA	many	TRBV5-1	TRBJ1-2	CASSPRTPRSGYTF	TGCGCCAGCAGCCCCCGGACTCCTCGGAGTGGCTACACCTTC
NA	NA	TRBV5-4	TRBJ2-5	CASSYRGTRETQYF	TGTGCCAGCAGCTACCGGGGTACCCGAGAGACCCAGTACTTC
NA	NA	TRBV27	TRBJ2-5	CASSSVSVAAPGTQYF	TGTGCCAGCAGTTCCGTTTCGGTAGCGGCTCCCGGGACCCAGTACTTC
NA	many	TRBV15	TRBJ1-4	CATSRGAGTKTNEKLFF	TGTGCCACCAGCAGGGGGGCAGGGACGAAGACTAATGAAAAACTGTTTTTT
NA	NA	TRBV6-2/TRBV6-3	TRBJ2-3	CASSSRRGTSIDTQYF	TGTGCCAGCAGCTCCCGGAGGGGCACCTCGATCGATACGCAGTATTTT
TRBD1	NA	TRBV9	TRBJ2-3	CASSLTRDRNTDTQYF	TGTGCCAGCAGCTTAACCCGGGACAGGAACACAGATACGCAGTATTTT
NA	few	TRBV7-2	TRBJ2-1	CASSLVSSANNEQFF	TGTGCCAGCAGCTTAGTATCTAGCGCAAACAATGAGCAGTTCTTC